This TCR beta chain was captured by sequencing in a study of blood T cell repertoires in COVID-19. Only one count was recorded for this clone. Data came from immunoSEQ multiplex PCR; TCRdb stores just in-frame clones and leaves some out. This sample has under 150,000 clones, with approximately 80% found just once. Sequencing input: peripheral blood. This clonotype was sampled from a woman of 80 years or more in a cohort sampled during active or convalescent COVID-19.

CDR3 sequence: CASSRDRGQDTQYF. Here the CDR3 DNA reads TGTGCCAGCAGCCGGGACAGGGGACAAGATACGCAGTATTTT. The genes are TRBV6-4 and TRBJ2-3; TRBD1 matches 10 bases. In germline, CDR1 is MRHNA, CDR2 SNTAGT. J gave up 5 bases and V 6 bases, and 5 bases lay outside the gene matches. CDR3 size: 14 residues.